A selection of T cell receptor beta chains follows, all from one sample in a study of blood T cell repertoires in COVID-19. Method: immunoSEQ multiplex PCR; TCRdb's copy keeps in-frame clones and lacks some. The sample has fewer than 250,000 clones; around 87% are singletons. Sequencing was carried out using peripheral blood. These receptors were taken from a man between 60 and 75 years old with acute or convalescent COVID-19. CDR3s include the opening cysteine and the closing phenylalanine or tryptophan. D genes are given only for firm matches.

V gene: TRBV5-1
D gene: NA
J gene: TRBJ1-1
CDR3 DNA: TGCGCCAGCGGAATGCGGGGTAACACTGAAGCTTTCTTT
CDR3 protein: CASGMRGNTEAFF

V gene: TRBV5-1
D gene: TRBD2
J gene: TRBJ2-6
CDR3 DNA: TGCGCCAGCGACCCGGGGGGGGCCTCTGAGGCCAACGTCCTGACTTTC
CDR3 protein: CASDPGGASEANVLTF

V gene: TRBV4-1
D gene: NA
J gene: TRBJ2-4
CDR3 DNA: TGCGCCAGCAGCCAAGCAGGGGCGCTCCGAACAGCCAAAAACATTCAGTACTTC
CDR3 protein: CASSQAGALRTAKNIQYF

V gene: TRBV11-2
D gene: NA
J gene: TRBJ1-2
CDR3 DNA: TGTGCCAGCAGCTTACCAACCGCAGGGGACTATGGCTACACCTTC
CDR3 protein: CASSLPTAGDYGYTF

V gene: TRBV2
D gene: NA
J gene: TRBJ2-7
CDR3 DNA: TGTGCCAGCTCGGCGGGGAGACAGGGTCAAGAGCAGTACTTC
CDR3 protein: CASSAGRQGQEQYF

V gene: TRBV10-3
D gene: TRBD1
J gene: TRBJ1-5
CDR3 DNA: TGTGCCATCAGTGGGAGCCTCACTGGACAGGGAGGAAATCAGCCCCAGCATTTT
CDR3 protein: CAISGSLTGQGGNQPQHF

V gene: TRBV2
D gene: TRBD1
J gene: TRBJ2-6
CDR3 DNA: TGTGCCAGCAGTGATTCCCTCGGACAGGGGAACGCTGGGGCCAACGTCCTGACTTTC
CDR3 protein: CASSDSLGQGNAGANVLTF

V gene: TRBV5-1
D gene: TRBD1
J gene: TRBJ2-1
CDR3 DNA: TGCGCCAGCGGGACAGGGGAAAACTACAATGAGCAGTTCTTC
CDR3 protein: CASGTGENYNEQFF

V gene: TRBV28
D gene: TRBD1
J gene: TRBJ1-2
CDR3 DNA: TGTGCCAGCTCCGCCGGGACAGTGTCCTATGGCTACACCTTC
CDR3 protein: CASSAGTVSYGYTF

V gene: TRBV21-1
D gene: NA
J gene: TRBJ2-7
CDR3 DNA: TGTGCCAGTCCTACCGCCGGGACAGGGGCCTACGAGCAGTACTTC
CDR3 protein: CASPTAGTGAYEQYF

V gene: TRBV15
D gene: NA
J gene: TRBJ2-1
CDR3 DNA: TGTGCCACCAGCAGAGATAATCTGAGGGGGGGATACAATGAGCAGTTCTTC
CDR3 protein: CATSRDNLRGGYNEQFF

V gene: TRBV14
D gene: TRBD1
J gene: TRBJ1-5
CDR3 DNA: TGTGCCAGCCCCGACCCTCCGGGACAGGGGAAGCCCCAGCATTTT
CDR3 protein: CASPDPPGQGKPQHF

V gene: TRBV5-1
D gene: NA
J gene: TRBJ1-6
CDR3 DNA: TGCGCCAGCAGCCAAACAGCTCGGGGGAGCTCCTATAATTCACCCCTCCACTTT
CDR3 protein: CASSQTARGSSYNSPLHF

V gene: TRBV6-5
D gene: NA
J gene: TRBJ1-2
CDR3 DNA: TGTGCCAGCAGTTACTCGATCGCAGGCCCCTCGGGCTACACCTTC
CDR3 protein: CASSYSIAGPSGYTF

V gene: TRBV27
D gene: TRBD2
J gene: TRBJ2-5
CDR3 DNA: TGTGCCAGCAGATCGGGGGGGTTCCCCCAAGAGACCCAGTACTTC
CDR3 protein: CASRSGGFPQETQYF

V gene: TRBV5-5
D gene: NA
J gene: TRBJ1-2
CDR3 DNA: TGTGCCAGCAGCAAAGCAGTTACAGGGATGGGCTATGGCTACACCTTC
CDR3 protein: CASSKAVTGMGYGYTF